The 32 T cell receptor beta chains below come from one sample, sequenced in a study of blood T cell repertoires in COVID-19. Sequencing used immunoSEQ multiplex PCR; TCRdb keeps in-frame clones, though not all of them. The data hold about 210,000 clones, with about 88% observed a single time. The material sequenced was peripheral blood. Receptors were obtained from a man aged 40-50 years with acute or convalescent COVID-19.

The J gene is TRBJ1-1, the V gene TRBV6-5, with D uncertain. Looked up from germline, CDR1 is MNHEY and CDR2 is SVGAGI. V was pared by 6 bases and J by 4 bases, with 12 bases between. There are 13 residues in the CDR3. CDR3 sequence (DNA): TGTGCCAGCAGCGTAGACATTAGCACTGAAGCTTTCTTT. Residues: CASSVDISTEAFF.

The chain combines TRBV20-1 with TRBJ1-5; D is uncertain. V lost 3 bases to trimming and J lost 3 bases, with 9 bases between them. Germline V gene lookup returns CDR1 DFQATT and CDR2 SNEGSKA (reference sequence). The CDR3 consists of 13 residues. The CDR3 loop reads CSASARNNQPQHF. CDR3 nucleotides: TGCAGTGCTAGTGCCAGAAACAATCAGCCCCAGCATTTT.

This clone was detected a few times. The rearrangement links TRBV11-2 to TRBJ2-1, with D maybe TRBD1 (5 bases). The V end was cut by 5 bases, the J end by 5 bases, with 19 bases between. The germline CDR1 and CDR2 sequences are SGHAT and FQNNGV. The CDR3 is 16 residues long. CDR3 DNA sequence: TGTGCCAGCAGCCCAGGGTTCCTCTCCCTACACAATGAGCAGTTCTTC. Translation gives CASSPGFLSLHNEQFF.

The J gene is TRBJ2-7, the V gene TRBV6-1; no reliable D call. Per the germline V gene, CDR1 is MNHNS and CDR2 is SASEGT. The germline V and J ends were trimmed by 0 bases and 3 bases, with 3 bases remaining between them. The CDR3 extends over 12 amino acids. This CDR3 is CASSEAGYEQYF. The CDR3 nucleotides are TGTGCCAGCAGTGAAGCCGGCTACGAGCAGTACTTC.

This chain uses TRBV6-6 with TRBJ2-7, with 9 bases fitting TRBD1. CDR1 and CDR2 from the germline V gene are MNHNY and SVGAGI (reference sequence). This CDR3 has 14 amino acids. With V trimmed by 9 bases and J by 0 bases, 6 bases remained unmatched. CDR3: CASSDRGSSYEQYF. As DNA, the CDR3 is TGTGCCAGTTCGGACAGGGGAAGCTCCTACGAGCAGTACTTC.

A single count supports this clone. The V call is TRBV3-1 (or the pseudogene TRBV3-2), the J call TRBJ2-1; 12 positions match TRBD2. Germline CDR1 reads LGHDT; CDR2 reads YNNKEL (reference sequence). The CDR3 contains 14 residues. Trimming at V came to 6 bases and at J to 7 bases, leaving 4 bases not matched to a gene. The CDR3 DNA sequence: TGTGCCAGCAGACATGGACTAGCGGGGAATGAGCAGTTCTTC. Protein sequence: CASRHGLAGNEQFF.

V gene TRBV6-5 combines with J gene TRBJ1-1, with D uncertain. Germline V CDR1 and CDR2: MNHEY, SVGAGI. The CDR3 has 13 amino acids. Trimming left V 6 bases short and J 3 bases short, with 11 bases between. CDR3 loop: CASSARLDTEAFF. CDR3 sequence (DNA): TGTGCCAGCAGCGCTCGACTGGACACTGAAGCTTTCTTT.

This chain joins TRBV7-8 and TRBJ2-6; 9 nucleotides agree with TRBD1. The germline gives CDR1 SGHVS, CDR2 FQNEAQ. Trimming took 3 bases from V and 0 from J; bases not matched to a gene: 12. This CDR3 comprises 20 residues. DNA for the CDR3: TGTGCCAGCAGCTTGAAACACCCCGGGACAGGGAGCTCTGGGGCCAACGTCCTGACTTTC. Protein: CASSLKHPGTGSSGANVLTF.

The rearrangement uses TRBV5-6 and TRBJ2-5; 11 positions agree with TRBD2. Losses at the gene ends were 4 bases for V and 4 bases for J; bases not matched to a gene: 9. CDR1 and CDR2 from the germline V gene are SGHDT and YYEEEE. The length of the CDR3 is 16 residues. The CDR3: CASSGAGTSGPETQYF. For the CDR3, the DNA is TGTGCCAGCAGCGGTGCCGGGACTAGCGGTCCAGAGACCCAGTACTTC.

This clone was seen a single time. The chain's CDR3 is CASSPGGAMNTEAFF. For the CDR3, the DNA is TGCGCCAGCAGCCCTGGGGGGGCCATGAACACTGAAGCTTTCTTT. The chain employs TRBV4-1 and TRBJ1-1; weak D call: TRBD1 (6 bases). The germline V gene has CDR1 MGHRA and CDR2 YSYEKL. CDR3 length: 15 residues. V was cut by 4 bases and J by 0 bases, with 12 bases left in between.

The chain recombines TRBV5-1 with TRBJ2-3; 8 positions match TRBD1. The CDR3 covers 19 residues. Germline V gives CDR1 SGHRS, CDR2 YFSETQ. After removal of 5 bases from V and 4 bases from J, the junction contained 21 bases not matched to a gene. Here the CDR3 reads CASRPSDRENRGWADTQYF. The CDR3 DNA follows: TGCGCCAGCAGACCTTCGGACAGGGAGAATAGAGGATGGGCAGATACGCAGTATTTT.

This chain joins TRBV19 and TRBJ2-3; 11 nucleotides line up with TRBD2. The CDR3 runs 16 residues. V was clipped by 6 bases and J by 2 bases; unmatched bases: 7. CDR1 is LNHDA, CDR2 SQIVND, per germline (reference sequence). CDR3 sequence: CASRPLAGGFTDTQYF. For the CDR3, the DNA is TGTGCCAGTAGACCTCTAGCGGGGGGTTTCACAGATACGCAGTATTTT. The whole variable domain, filled in from reference TRBV19 and TRBJ2-3, reads DGGITQSPKYLFRKEGQNVTLSCEQNLNHDAMYWYRQDPGQGLRLIYYSQIVNDFQKGDIAEGYSVSREKKESFPLTVTSAQKNPTAFYLCASRPLAGGFTDTQYFGPGTRLTVL.

The genes are TRBV6-5 and TRBJ1-1, with 8 bases matching TRBD1. V lost 7 bases to trimming and J lost 6 bases; unmatched junction nucleotides: 4. The germline CDR1 and CDR2 sequences are MNHEY and SVGAGI. There are 12 residues in the CDR3. The DNA of the CDR3 is TGTGCCAGCAACGACAGGGGCGCTGAAGCTTTCTTT. Its translation is CASNDRGAEAFF.

This sequence joins TRBV6-5 and TRBJ2-7, with 8 positions matching TRBD1. Germline V gene lookup returns CDR1 MNHEY and CDR2 SVGAGI. V was pared by 0 bases and J by 5 bases, with 3 bases of the junction left unmatched. CDR3 length: 14 residues. CDR3 nucleotide sequence: TGTGCCAGCAGTTACTCGGCACAGGGGGACGAGCAGTACTTC. It specifies CASSYSAQGDEQYF.

This CDR3 is CSAQAFSGNTIYF. CDR3 nucleotide sequence: TGCAGCGCCCAAGCATTTAGTGGAAACACCATATATTTT. The chain is built from TRBV29-1 and TRBJ1-3; D not resolved. The germline gives CDR1 SQVTM, CDR2 ANQGSEA. With 7 bases removed from V and 3 bases from J, the gap between germline ends came to 13 bases. CDR3 size: 13 residues.

The J gene is TRBJ1-1, the V gene TRBV28; 7 nucleotides agree with TRBD1. The germline V gene encodes CDR1 MDHEN and CDR2 SYDVKM. This CDR3 is 13 amino acids long. V shed 5 bases and J 4 bases; nucleotides not matched to a gene: 4. CDR3 sequence: CASSRTGATEAFF. The CDR3 DNA reads TGTGCCAGCAGTCGGACAGGAGCCACTGAAGCTTTCTTT.

The chain uses TRBV27 and TRBJ1-1; 9 positions match TRBD1. Trimming took 8 bases from V and 0 from J; bases not matched to a gene: 7. The CDR3 is made up of 15 amino acids. CDR1 and CDR2 (germline): MNHEY, SMNVEV (reference sequence). The CDR3 sequence: CASCRDRVMNTEAFF. CDR3 in DNA: TGTGCCAGCTGCCGGGACAGGGTGATGAACACTGAAGCTTTCTTT.

The CDR3 DNA sequence: TGTGCCAGCAGCGTAGCCACGGGAGCTTACGAGCAGTACTTC. This sequence encodes CASSVATGAYEQYF. V usage is TRBV9 and J usage is TRBJ2-7; D possibly corresponds to TRBD2 (6 bases). This CDR3 region has 14 residues. From germline, CDR1 is SGDLS and CDR2 YYNGEE. The V end lost 0 bases, the J end lost 4 bases, and 11 bases lay between the germline ends.

The genes are TRBV5-1 and TRBJ2-2, with TRBD1 matching over 8 bases. Trimming removed 5 bases from V and 2 bases from J; junction bases left unmatched: 5. CDR3 length: 15 residues. Per the germline V gene, CDR1 is SGHRS and CDR2 is YFSETQ. The CDR3 protein is CASRTGQGNTGELFF. The DNA of the CDR3 is TGCGCCAGCAGAACCGGACAGGGTAACACCGGGGAGCTGTTTTTT.

The chain employs TRBV7-9 and TRBJ2-1; possible D gene TRBD2, 6 bases. Germline lookup yields CDR1 SEHNR and CDR2 FQNEAQ (reference sequence). The CDR3 is 16 residues long. Between the trimmed V and J ends, which lost 4 bases and 4 bases, there was a span of 17 bases. CDR3 protein: CASSYNGGADYNEQFF. The DNA for the CDR3 is TGTGCCAGCAGCTACAACGGCGGGGCAGATTACAATGAGCAGTTCTTC.

This clone was counted only a few times. The chain recombines TRBV25-1 with TRBJ2-5; 15 bases align to TRBD2. J lost 5 bases, V lost 4 bases, and 5 bases had no gene match. There are 16 residues in the CDR3. Germline loops: CDR1 MGHDK, CDR2 SYGVNS. The CDR3 here is CASSGGLAGGRETQYF. The CDR3 nucleotides read TGTGCCAGCAGTGGCGGACTAGCGGGGGGGCGCGAGACCCAGTACTTC. Complete variable domain (other parts from reference TRBV25-1 and TRBJ2-5): EADIYQTPRYLVIGTGKKITLECSQTMGHDKMYWYQQDPGMELHLIHYSYGVNSTEKGDLSSESTVSRIRTEHFPLTLESARPSHTSQYLCASSGGLAGGRETQYFGPGTRLLVL.

The V and J genes are TRBV27 and TRBJ2-1; 8 bases map to TRBD1. From germline, CDR1 is MNHEY and CDR2 SMNVEV (reference sequence). This CDR3 is 16 amino acids long. J was trimmed by 4 bases and V by 1 base; bases with no gene match: 6. CDR3 nucleotides: TGTGCCAGCAGTTTATATCAGGGGGCGGGATACAATGAGCAGTTCTTC. Protein product: CASSLYQGAGYNEQFF.

The rearrangement joins TRBV9 to TRBJ2-1, with a possible D match to TRBD2 (5 bases). This CDR3 has 12 amino acids. CDR1 and CDR2 from the germline V gene are SGDLS and YYNGEE. Trimming took off 1 base at V and 9 bases at J, with 8 bases between the two ends. The CDR3 DNA reads as TGTGCCAGCAGCGTATCTAGCACTGAGCAGTTCTTC. Translating gives CASSVSSTEQFF.

This chain links TRBV9 with TRBJ2-2; D remains unclear. This CDR3 is built from 15 residues. CDR1 is SGDLS and CDR2 is YYNGEE in the germline V gene. V shed 0 bases and J shed 4 bases, with 10 bases lying between them. This CDR3 reads CASSVVTSSTGELFF. The CDR3 region has the DNA TGTGCCAGCAGCGTAGTGACAAGTAGCACCGGGGAGCTGTTTTTT.

This clone has only one observation. This sequence joins TRBV2 and TRBJ2-3; 10 nucleotides line up with TRBD2. The V and J ends lost 8 bases and 5 bases, in that order; junction bases with no gene match: 10. In germline, CDR1 is SNHLY, CDR2 FYNNEI. This CDR3 is built from 15 residues. CDR3 DNA sequence: TGTGCCAGCCCTATGAGCGGGGGGGCGATAGATACGCAGTATTTT. Protein: CASPMSGGAIDTQYF.

The J gene is TRBJ2-7, the V gene TRBV27; 8 positions agree with TRBD1. V lost 3 bases to trimming and J lost 2 bases; unmatched junction nucleotides: 6. Per germline, CDR1 MNHEY and CDR2 SMNVEV (reference sequence). This CDR3 contains 15 residues. CDR3 coding DNA: TGTGCCAGCAGTTTCACCGGGACAGGACCCTACGAGCAGTACTTC. Translated, it gives CASSFTGTGPYEQYF.

The chain carries TRBV24-1 and TRBJ2-5; D perhaps matches TRBD1 (6 bases). The CDR3 is made up of 14 amino acids. In germline, CDR1 is KGHDR, CDR2 SFDVKD. Trimming took 5 bases from V and 4 from J, leaving 13 bases between them. The DNA for the CDR3 is TGTGCCACCAGTGCCCACAGGGACCCAGAGACCCAGTACTTC. Translating gives CATSAHRDPETQYF.

This clone came up once. The chain couples TRBV14 to TRBJ2-7; 9 bases are a match to TRBD1. Germline CDR1 is SGHDN and CDR2 is FVKESK. This CDR3 comprises 16 residues. J gave up 1 base and V 1 base, and 5 bases lay outside the gene matches. The CDR3 DNA sequence: TGTGCCAGCAGCCAAGGAAGGGACAGGGTTTCCTACGAGCAGTACTTC. Translating gives CASSQGRDRVSYEQYF.

The J gene is TRBJ2-5, the V gene TRBV30; D is unresolved. Trimming pared 4 bases from V and 5 bases from J, leaving 11 bases between. The CDR3 has 12 amino acids. Germline V lookup: CDR1 GTSNPN, CDR2 SVGIG (reference sequence). CDR3 in DNA: TGTGCCTGGACTTTCCTCGGGGAGACCCAGTACTTC. This encodes CAWTFLGETQYF.

The rearrangement links TRBV27 to TRBJ2-5, with D perhaps TRBD1 (5 bases). The CDR3 totals 19 residues. With 3 bases removed from V and 2 bases from J, the gap between germline ends came to 25 bases. Germline V gene lookup returns CDR1 MNHEY and CDR2 SMNVEV (reference sequence). CDR3 loop: CASSFAPQQAAPRQETQYF. CDR3 nucleotides: TGTGCCAGCAGTTTTGCCCCCCAACAGGCTGCCCCACGGCAAGAGACCCAGTACTTC.

This clone was seen only once. The chain is built from TRBV5-1 and TRBJ1-2, with TRBD1 matching 8 bases. This CDR3 is built from 16 residues. The trim removed 0 bases at V and 1 base at J, leaving 5 bases unmatched. Germline V gene data show CDR1 as SGHRS and CDR2 as YFSETQ. In nucleotides, the CDR3 is TGCGCCAGCAGCTTGGTGGCAGGGGGCTTTAACTATGGCTACACCTTC. Protein: CASSLVAGGFNYGYTF.

This chain links TRBV9 with TRBJ2-7; D may be TRBD1 (7 bases). Germline loops: CDR1 SGDLS, CDR2 YYNGEE. V dropped 0 bases and J dropped 6 bases, with 16 bases sitting between them. The CDR3 is 15 amino acids. CDR3 region: CASSVGQGGQIEQYF. The CDR3, as DNA: TGTGCCAGCAGCGTAGGCCAGGGGGGCCAAATCGAGCAGTACTTC.